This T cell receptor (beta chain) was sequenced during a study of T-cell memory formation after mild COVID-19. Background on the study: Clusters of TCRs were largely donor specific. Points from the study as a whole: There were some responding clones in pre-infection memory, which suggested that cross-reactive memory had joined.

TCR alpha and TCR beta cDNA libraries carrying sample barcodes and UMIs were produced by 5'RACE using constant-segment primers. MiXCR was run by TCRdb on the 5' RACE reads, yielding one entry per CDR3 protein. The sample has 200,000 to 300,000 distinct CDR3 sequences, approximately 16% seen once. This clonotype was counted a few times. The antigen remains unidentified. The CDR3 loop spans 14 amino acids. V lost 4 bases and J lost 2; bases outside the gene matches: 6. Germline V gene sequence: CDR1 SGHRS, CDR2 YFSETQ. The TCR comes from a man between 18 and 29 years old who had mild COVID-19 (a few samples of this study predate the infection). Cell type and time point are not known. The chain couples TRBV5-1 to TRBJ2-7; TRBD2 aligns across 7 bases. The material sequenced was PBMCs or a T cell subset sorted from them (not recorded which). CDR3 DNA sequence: TGCGCCAGCAGCCCAAGCGGGGAACCCTACGAGCAGTACTTC. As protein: CASSPSGEPYEQYF.